Presented here are 21 T cell receptor beta chains from one specimen sequenced in a study of Tregs in tolerant kidney transplant recipients. Only in-frame clones appear in the TCRdb table, and some are missing; sequencing was by immunoSEQ multiplex PCR. The data show some 70,000 clones, with roughly 91% seen just once and around 0.4% held by the top ten. Specimen: CD4+ T cells from blood, collected before the transplant. All receptors come from a human donor who received a combined kidney and bone marrow transplant.

The V call is TRBV28, the J call TRBJ2-5; tentatively, D is TRBD2 (6 bases). This CDR3 has 13 residues. Trimming removed 8 bases from V and 3 bases from J, with 13 bases in between. Germline V CDR1 and CDR2: MDHEN, SYDVKM. The CDR3: CASLGVAEETQYF. CDR3 DNA sequence: TGTGCCAGCCTCGGGGTAGCGGAAGAGACCCAGTACTTC. Using reference TRBV28 and TRBJ2-5 for the parts outside the CDR3, the full variable domain is DVKVTQSSRYLVKRTGEKVFLECVQDMDHENMFWYRQDPGLGLRLIYFSYDVKMKEKGDIPEGYSVSREKKERFSLILESASTNQTSMYLCASLGVAEETQYFGPGTRLLVL.

The genes are TRBV29-1 and TRBJ1-1; 7 positions match TRBD1. V gave up 4 bases and J gave up 1 base; unmatched junction bases: 9. Germline CDR1 SQVTM, CDR2 ANQGSEA. This CDR3 is 15 amino acids long. The CDR3: CSVASGGGWNTEAFF. Written as DNA, the CDR3 is TGCAGCGTTGCGTCGGGAGGGGGCTGGAACACTGAAGCTTTCTTT.

The J gene is TRBJ2-3, the V gene TRBV7-3; no reliable D call. This CDR3 spans 14 amino acids. Per germline, CDR1 SGHTA and CDR2 FQGTGA. The V end was cut by 5 bases, the J end by 0 bases, with 9 bases between. CDR3 protein: CASSPLSSTDTQYF. Written as DNA, the CDR3 is TGTGCCAGCAGCCCCCTCTCGAGCACAGATACGCAGTATTTT. Looking up the rest from reference TRBV7-3 and TRBJ2-3 gives the full variable domain: GAGVSQTPSNKVTEKGKYVELRCDPISGHTALYWYRQSLGQGPEFLIYFQGTGAADDSGLPNDRFFAVRPEGSVSTLKIQRTERGDSAVYLCASSPLSSTDTQYFGPGTRLTVL.

This clone was observed a single time. CDR3 sequence reads: CASSPLRVLSTEAFF. The CDR3, as DNA: TGTGCCAGCAGCCCCCTCAGGGTCCTTAGCACTGAAGCTTTCTTT. The chain recombines TRBV4-2 with TRBJ1-1, with D maybe TRBD1 (5 bases). Germline CDR1 and CDR2: LGHNA and YNFKEQ. The V and J ends lost 4 bases and 4 bases respectively, with 16 bases between them. The CDR3 is made up of 15 amino acids.

V gene TRBV7-9 combines with J gene TRBJ2-7; maybe TRBD2 (5 bases). Trimming left V 0 bases short and J 4 bases short, with 13 bases between. Germline CDR1 reads SEHNR; CDR2 reads FQNEAQ (reference sequence). CDR3 length equals 15 residues. DNA of the CDR3: TGTGCCAGCAGCTTAGCGGGTCTAGCAGAATACGAGCAGTACTTC. As protein: CASSLAGLAEYEQYF.

This chain links TRBV28 with TRBJ2-1; D ambiguous. The ends were cut back, 4 bases at V and 4 bases at J, with 14 bases in the middle. Germline V gene sequence: CDR1 MDHEN, CDR2 SYDVKM. There are 15 residues in the CDR3. Written as DNA, the CDR3 is TGTGCCAGCAGTTCCGGGTCCCAAACGTACAATGAGCAGTTCTTC. This translates into CASSSGSQTYNEQFF.

V gene TRBV13 combines with J gene TRBJ1-1; D is possibly TRBD1 (6 bases). V lost 5 bases, J lost 0 bases, and 13 bases lay in between. The CDR3 consists of 15 residues. Germline V gene data show CDR1 as PRHDT and CDR2 as FYEKMQ (reference sequence). CDR3 in DNA: TGTGCCAGCAGCCCCAGGGGTCGGATGAACACTGAAGCTTTCTTT. Amino acids: CASSPRGRMNTEAFF.

V gene TRBV9 combines with J gene TRBJ2-3; 8 bases align to TRBD1. V lost 0 bases and J lost 4; bases outside the gene matches: 1. Germline V gives CDR1 SGDLS, CDR2 YYNGEE. This CDR3 comprises 14 residues. The CDR3, as DNA: TGTGCCAGCAGCGTAGGGACAGGGCCAGATACGCAGTATTTT. This encodes CASSVGTGPDTQYF. Based on the CDR3 plus reference TRBV9 and TRBJ2-3, the full variable domain is DSGVTQTPKHLITATGQRVTLRCSPRSGDLSVYWYQQSLDQGLQFLIQYYNGEERAKGNILERFSAQQFPDLHSELNLSSLELGDSALYFCASSVGTGPDTQYFGPGTRLTVL.

This clone was observed once. The rearrangement joins TRBV6-5 to TRBJ2-1; 9 bases match TRBD2. Germline values: CDR1 MNHEY, CDR2 SVGAGI. J lost 3 bases, V lost 7 bases, and 4 bases had no gene match. This CDR3 has 14 amino acids. CDR3 in amino acids: CASKREENYNEQFF. CDR3 bases: TGTGCCAGCAAGCGGGAGGAGAACTACAATGAGCAGTTCTTC.

The table lists this clone with a few counts. The chain employs TRBV7-2 and TRBJ1-4; the D gene is possibly TRBD1 (6 bases). Trimming stripped 3 bases from V and 5 bases from J, with 7 bases between. The CDR3 is made up of 13 amino acids. Germline V gene data show CDR1 as SGHTA and CDR2 as FQGNSA. The CDR3 DNA sequence: TGTGCCAGCAGCTTGGACAGAAATGAAAAACTGTTTTTT. Translation gives CASSLDRNEKLFF.

This chain links TRBV27 with TRBJ2-7; 11 bases agree with TRBD2. V lost 6 bases to trimming and J lost 0 bases; unmatched junction nucleotides: 4. Germline V gene sequence: CDR1 MNHEY, CDR2 SMNVEV (reference sequence). The CDR3 length is 15 residues. CDR3 sequence (DNA): TGTGCCAGCAGGGCGGGACTAGCGGCCTCCTACGAGCAGTACTTC. It encodes CASRAGLAASYEQYF.

The V gene is TRBV28, the J gene TRBJ2-1; 8 bases agree with TRBD1. This CDR3 spans 11 amino acids. Per germline, CDR1 MDHEN and CDR2 SYDVKM. With V trimmed by 3 bases and J by 13 bases, 2 bases remained unmatched. The CDR3 spells CASSFGQGQFF. In DNA form, the CDR3 reads TGTGCCAGCAGTTTTGGACAGGGACAGTTCTTC.

The gene calls are TRBV27 and TRBJ2-6, with TRBD1 matching 8 bases. Germline CDR1 is MNHEY and CDR2 is SMNVEV (reference sequence). J gave up 3 bases and V 10 bases, and 17 bases lay outside the gene matches. This CDR3 region has 18 residues. CDR3 loop: CATSYQAQGAIGANVLTF. The CDR3 coding sequence is TGTGCCACGTCTTACCAGGCTCAGGGGGCTATTGGGGCCAACGTCCTGACTTTC.

This clone was counted a single time. V gene TRBV5-1 combines with J gene TRBJ1-5; 12 nucleotides match TRBD1. The CDR3 has 15 amino acids. V shed 4 bases and J 4 bases; nucleotides not matched to a gene: 3. Germline lookup yields CDR1 SGHRS and CDR2 YFSETQ. The CDR3, as DNA: TGCGCCAGCAGCCCGGGACAGGGGGCTAATCAGCCCCAGCATTTT. This sequence encodes CASSPGQGANQPQHF.

The V and J genes are TRBV29-1 and TRBJ2-7; tentative D call: TRBD1 (6 bases). V dropped 5 bases and J dropped 6 bases, with 26 bases sitting between them. CDR3 length: 16 amino acids. Germline V gene lookup returns CDR1 SQVTM and CDR2 ANQGSEA. This chain's CDR3 is CSVRGSGDRSLGEQYF. The CDR3 bases are TGCAGCGTTCGGGGATCAGGGGATCGGAGCCTGGGCGAGCAGTACTTC.

This chain links TRBV28 with TRBJ2-6, with 14 bases identical to TRBD2. The trim removed 6 bases at V and 2 bases at J, leaving 12 bases unmatched. The CDR3 runs to 20 residues. Germline V gives CDR1 MDHEN, CDR2 SYDVKM. The CDR3 is CASSSTTGTSGSPGANVLTF. DNA of the CDR3: TGTGCCAGCAGCTCCACAACCGGGACTAGCGGGAGCCCTGGGGCCAACGTCCTGACTTTC. Looking up the rest from reference TRBV28 and TRBJ2-6 gives the full variable domain: DVKVTQSSRYLVKRTGEKVFLECVQDMDHENMFWYRQDPGLGLRLIYFSYDVKMKEKGDIPEGYSVSREKKERFSLILESASTNQTSMYLCASSSTTGTSGSPGANVLTFGAGSRLTVL.

This rearrangement joins TRBV29-1 to TRBJ2-7; perhaps TRBD2 as D (5 bases). The CDR3 is 13 amino acids. Germline values: CDR1 SQVTM, CDR2 ANQGSEA. With 5 bases removed from V and 2 bases from J, the gap between germline ends came to 13 bases. The CDR3 loop reads CSVLASGTYEQYF. In DNA, the CDR3 is TGCAGCGTTCTGGCCAGCGGAACCTACGAGCAGTACTTC.

The chain is built from TRBV7-9 and TRBJ1-3; 7 nucleotides agree with TRBD1. V dropped 5 bases and J dropped 0; count of bases not matched to a gene: 10. The CDR3 has 17 amino acids. The germline V gene has CDR1 SEHNR and CDR2 FQNEAQ (reference sequence). Here the CDR3 reads CASSNQRDSLSGNTIYF. The CDR3 DNA follows: TGTGCCAGCAGCAACCAAAGGGACAGTCTCTCTGGAAACACCATATATTTT. The entire variable domain, with the rest obtained from reference TRBV7-9 and TRBJ1-3, is as follows: DTGVSQNPRHKITKRGQNVTFRCDPISEHNRLYWYRQTLGQGPEFLTYFQNEAQLEKSRLLSDRFSAERPKGSFSTLEIQRTEQGDSAMYLCASSNQRDSLSGNTIYFGEGSWLTVV.

V gene TRBV18 combines with J gene TRBJ2-3; 11 bases map to TRBD2. V dropped 1 base and J dropped 0; count of bases not matched to a gene: 0. Germline V lookup: CDR1 KGHSH, CDR2 LQKENI. The length of the CDR3 is 16 residues. The chain's CDR3 is CASSPRLAGSTDTQYF. The CDR3 DNA is TGTGCCAGCTCACCACGACTAGCGGGAAGCACAGATACGCAGTATTTT.

This sequence joins TRBV2 and TRBJ2-2, with 7 bases identical to TRBD1. The CDR3 runs 23 residues. Germline V gene data show CDR1 as SNHLY and CDR2 as FYNNEI. Trimming at V came to 2 bases and at J to 9 bases, leaving 33 bases not matched to a gene. Here the CDR3 DNA reads TGTGCCAGCAGTGAATTTATGAGGTTTGTATCGACAGGGTTCTTTAACGAGGGTCGGGAGCTGTTTTTT. Protein product: CASSEFMRFVSTGFFNEGRELFF. Combining the CDR3 with reference TRBV2 and TRBJ2-2 gives the whole variable domain EPEVTQTPSHQVTQMGQEVILRCVPISNHLYFYWYRQILGQKVEFLVSFYNNEISEKSEIFDDQFSVERPDGSNFTLKIRSTKLEDSAMYFCASSEFMRFVSTGFFNEGRELFFGEGSRLTVL.

The genes are TRBV2 and TRBJ1-3; 10 positions match TRBD1. Germline loops: CDR1 SNHLY, CDR2 FYNNEI. This CDR3 spans 15 amino acids. The J segment lost 3 bases and the V segment lost 4 bases, leaving 3 bases of the junction unmatched. In DNA form, the CDR3 reads TGTGCCAGCAGTGGGACAGGGGGTTTTGGAAACACCATATATTTT. Protein: CASSGTGGFGNTIYF.